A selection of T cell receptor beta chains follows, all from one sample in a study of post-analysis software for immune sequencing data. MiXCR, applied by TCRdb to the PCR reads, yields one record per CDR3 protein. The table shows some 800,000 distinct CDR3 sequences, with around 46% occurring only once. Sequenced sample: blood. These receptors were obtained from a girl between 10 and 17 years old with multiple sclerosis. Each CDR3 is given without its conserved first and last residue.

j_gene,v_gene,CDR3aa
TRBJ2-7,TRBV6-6,ASSGTSITYEQY
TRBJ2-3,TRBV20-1,SATLAGAGYTQY
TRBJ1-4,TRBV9,ASSVDGRATNEKLF
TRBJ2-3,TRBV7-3,ASSSRPSTDTQY
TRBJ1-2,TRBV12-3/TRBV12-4,ATLDREHGYT
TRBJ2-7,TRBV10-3,AISGGRDSAYEQY
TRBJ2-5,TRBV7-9,ASSLPPAQTSGEETQY
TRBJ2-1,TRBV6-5,ASSPTTSEQF
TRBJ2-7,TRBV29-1,SVTGQGEVIEQY
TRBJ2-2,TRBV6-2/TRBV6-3,ASGPPGLVNGELF
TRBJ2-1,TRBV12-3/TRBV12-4,ASSSSSEQF
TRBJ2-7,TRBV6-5,ASSPGLLSSYEQY
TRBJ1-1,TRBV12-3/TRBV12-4,ASSSGSQMNTEAF
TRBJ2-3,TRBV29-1,SVPGQGTDTQY
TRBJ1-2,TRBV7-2,ASSPRGGEGYT
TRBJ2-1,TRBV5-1,ASSLLLGGDEQF
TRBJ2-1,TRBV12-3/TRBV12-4,ASRLSREAFEQF
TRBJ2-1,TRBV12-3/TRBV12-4,ASSLIRNEQF
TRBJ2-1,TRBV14,ASSQEGRRRNEQF
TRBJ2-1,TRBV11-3,ASSLVRAGLYNEQF
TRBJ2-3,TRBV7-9,ASSPTYGLDTQY
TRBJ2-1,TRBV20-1,SAIQAGKEDEQF
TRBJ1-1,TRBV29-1,SAARGVNTEAF
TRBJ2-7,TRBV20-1,SASGAPLYEQY
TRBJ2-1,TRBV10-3,AISAGGGLHNEQF
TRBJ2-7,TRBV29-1,SGGDQPYEQY
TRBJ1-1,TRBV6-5,ASSSTGAGTEAF
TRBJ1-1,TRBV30,ACESPNTEAF
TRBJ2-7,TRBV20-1,SASNPGAYEQY
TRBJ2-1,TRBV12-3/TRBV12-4,ASSALWDEQF
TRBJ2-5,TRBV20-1,SAAQPGPQETQY
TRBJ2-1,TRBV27,ASSLRAPSSYNEQF
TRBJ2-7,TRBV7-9,ASSPPSAFEQY
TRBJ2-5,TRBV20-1,SAGRRLAGAGETQY
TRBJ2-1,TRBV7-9,ASSGLGGGDYNEQF
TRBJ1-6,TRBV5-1,ASSLAGLGSPLH
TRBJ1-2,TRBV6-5,ASSFTGDRYT
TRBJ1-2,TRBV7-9,ACSLGPWGYT
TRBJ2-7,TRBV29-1,SVGAVSGPPY
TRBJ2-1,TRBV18,ASSPPNGGKF
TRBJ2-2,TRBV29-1,SVAVGLAGIGELF
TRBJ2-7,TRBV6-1,ASTERVTKYYEQY
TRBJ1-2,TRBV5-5,ASSLAPGGYT
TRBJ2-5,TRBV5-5,ASSLGLAGGGLKETQY
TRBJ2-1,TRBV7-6,ASSPLGEGDNEQF
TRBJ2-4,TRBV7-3,ASSQAGEGIQY
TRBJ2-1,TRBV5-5,ASSNTSRSSYNEQF
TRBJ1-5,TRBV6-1,ASSEMVQPQH
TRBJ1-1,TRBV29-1,SVVRTGLNTEAF
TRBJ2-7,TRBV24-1,ATSDSQTYEQY
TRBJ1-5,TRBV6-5,ASSPTVYGGQPQH
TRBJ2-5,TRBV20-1,SARDGTSGSGDQETQY
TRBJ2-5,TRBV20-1,SARGTSLETQY
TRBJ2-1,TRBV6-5,ASSYSGDHPYNEQF
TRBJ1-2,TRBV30,AWSVQGQGYGYT
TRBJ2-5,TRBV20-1,SARGSRDRVRETQY
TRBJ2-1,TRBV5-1,ASSPSSGIYNEQF
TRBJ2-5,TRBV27,AGSPGSLQETQY